Below are 17 T cell receptor beta chains sequenced from a single sample in a study of beta chain features in type 1 diabetes. The sequenced template was cDNA made from the entire isolated RNA. Produced via immunoSEQ multiplex PCR; TCRdb's table is partial and in-frame only. The sample has about 900,000 clones, roughly a sixth seen once. The sample comprised naive CD4+ T cells from blood. The receptor source for this set is a woman aged 18-29 years in good health.

The genes are TRBV19 and TRBJ2-5, with D perhaps TRBD1 (5 bases). Germline CDR1 LNHDA, CDR2 SQIVND (reference sequence). The V end was cut by 4 bases, the J end by 3 bases, with 9 bases between. There are 13 residues in the CDR3. The CDR3 here is CASSRVREETQYF. Written as DNA, the CDR3 is TGTGCCAGTAGTAGGGTCAGGGAAGAGACCCAGTACTTC. The complete variable domain, with remaining parts taken from reference TRBV19 and TRBJ2-5, reads DGGITQSPKYLFRKEGQNVTLSCEQNLNHDAMYWYRQDPGQGLRLIYYSQIVNDFQKGDIAEGYSVSREKKESFPLTVTSAQKNPTAFYLCASSRVREETQYFGPGTRLLVL.

This clone was observed a handful of times. The rearrangement joins TRBV28 to TRBJ2-5, with 7 nucleotides matching TRBD1. The CDR3 sequence is 13 residues long. Germline CDR1 and CDR2: MDHEN and SYDVKM. Trimming took 6 bases from V and 5 from J; bases not matched to a gene: 6. Here the CDR3 DNA reads TGTGCCAGCAGACAACAGGGGCGCGAGACCCAGTACTTC. Amino acid sequence: CASRQQGRETQYF.

The V gene is TRBV7-9, the J gene TRBJ2-3; 9 bases agree with TRBD2. This CDR3 region has 19 residues. Trimming removed 5 bases from V and 2 bases from J; junction bases left unmatched: 17. The germline V gene encodes CDR1 SEHNR and CDR2 FQNEAQ (reference sequence). CDR3 bases: TGTGCCAGCAGCCAGCTAGGGTCCCGGCGGGAGGGCCTCACAGATACGCAGTATTTT. It codes for CASSQLGSRREGLTDTQYF.

This clone was counted a few times. This CDR3 is also generated by other DNA sequences in the sample. The gene calls are TRBV10-3 and TRBJ1-1; 11 positions agree with TRBD1. This CDR3 is built from 15 residues. Germline V gene data show CDR1 as ENHRY and CDR2 as SYGVKD. The ends lost 5 bases at V and 4 bases at J; junction bases unmatched: 6. The CDR3 here is CAISFAGTGGTEAFF. CDR3 bases: TGTGCCATCAGTTTCGCCGGGACAGGGGGCACTGAAGCTTTCTTT.

The chain joins TRBV18 to TRBJ2-7, with 8 bases matching TRBD1. Germline V lookup: CDR1 KGHSH, CDR2 LQKENI. The CDR3 spans 14 residues. Unmatched junction bases numbered 9, after V lost 5 bases and J lost 6 bases. The CDR3 loop reads CASSSGQAPSEQYF. CDR3 DNA sequence: TGTGCCAGCTCATCGGGACAGGCCCCTAGCGAGCAGTACTTC.

There are a few counts of this clone. The chain employs TRBV4-3 and TRBJ1-1, with 7 positions matching TRBD1. The ends lost 3 bases at V and 1 base at J; junction bases unmatched: 2. There are 14 residues in the CDR3. Looked up from germline, CDR1 is LGHNA and CDR2 is YSLEER. The CDR3 DNA sequence: TGCGCCAGCAGCCAGCGGACAGGGAACACTGAAGCTTTCTTT. It is translated as CASSQRTGNTEAFF.

J is TRBJ2-7 and V is TRBV11-2, with 13 bases lining up with TRBD2. Germline V gene lookup returns CDR1 SGHAT and CDR2 FQNNGV. J gave up 4 bases and V 4 bases, and 7 bases lay outside the gene matches. The CDR3 spans 16 residues. DNA for the CDR3: TGTGCCAGCAGCTCACATCGGACTAGCGGGAGTTACGAGCAGTACTTC. Amino acid sequence: CASSSHRTSGSYEQYF.

This clone was counted at least ten times. The chain is built from TRBV10-3 and TRBJ2-3; tentative D call: TRBD1 (6 bases). Germline V gene lookup returns CDR1 ENHRY and CDR2 SYGVKD. The CDR3 extends over 16 amino acids. The V end lost 3 bases, the J end lost 10 bases, and 23 bases lay between the germline ends. CDR3 region: CAISDPGTPDLLPQYF. The CDR3 DNA reads TGTGCCATCAGTGATCCCGGGACACCGGACCTCCTTCCGCAGTATTTT.

This clone came up a few times. The V and J genes are TRBV4-2 and TRBJ2-3; TRBD2 matches 8 bases. Per germline, CDR1 LGHNA and CDR2 YNFKEQ. J was trimmed by 3 bases and V by 0 bases; bases with no gene match: 8. This CDR3 region has 17 residues. Here the CDR3 reads CASSQDRTSGSTDTQYF. As DNA, the CDR3 is TGTGCCAGCAGCCAAGATCGAACTAGCGGTAGTACAGATACGCAGTATTTT.

This clone appeared a few times. This chain connects TRBV6-1 to TRBJ2-3; D unresolved. The CDR3 totals 13 residues. CDR1 is MNHNS, CDR2 SASEGT, per germline. Deletions cut 1 base from V and 1 base from J, with 3 bases between. This CDR3 reads CASSEVGTDTQYF. CDR3 DNA sequence: TGTGCCAGCAGTGAAGTGGGCACAGATACGCAGTATTTT.

V is TRBV10-3 and J is TRBJ2-3; D might be TRBD1 (6 bases). Germline CDR1 ENHRY, CDR2 SYGVKD. CDR3 size: 15 residues. V was cut by 4 bases and J by 0 bases, with 11 bases left in between. This CDR3 reads CAISARQGSTDTQYF. For the CDR3, the DNA is TGTGCCATCAGTGCTCGCCAGGGGAGCACAGATACGCAGTATTTT.

This clone was counted only a few times. The chain combines TRBV5-1 with TRBJ2-5; D might be TRBD1 (5 bases). Judging by the DNA end, TRBJ2-7 fits better; the J call may be wrong. Germline CDR1 reads SGHRS; CDR2 reads YFSETQ. This CDR3 is 14 amino acids long. CDR3 region: CASSSWADSHEQYF. In nucleotides, the CDR3 is TGCGCCAGCAGCAGTTGGGCCGACAGCCACGAGCAGTACTTC.

The chain links TRBV6-6 to TRBJ2-3, with 12 bases matching TRBD1. From germline, CDR1 is MNHNY and CDR2 SVGAGI (reference sequence). The CDR3 runs 16 residues. After removal of 10 bases from V and 2 bases from J, the junction contained 10 bases not matched to a gene. CDR3 sequence: CATTGTGGSHTDTQYF. The CDR3 DNA sequence: TGTGCCACGACAGGGACAGGGGGCTCTCACACAGATACGCAGTATTTT.

This clone occurred a few times. This chain joins TRBV7-9 and TRBJ2-1, with 7 bases lining up with TRBD2. Germline V gene sequence: CDR1 SEHNR, CDR2 FQNEAQ (reference sequence). CDR3 length: 15 amino acids. V shed 8 bases, J shed 0 bases, and the junction held 7 bases outside the gene matches. The CDR3 region has the DNA TGTGCCAGCTGCCCGCGGGGGAGCTCCTACAATGAGCAGTTCTTC. Its protein product is CASCPRGSSYNEQFF.

The chain employs TRBV28 and TRBJ1-1; no reliable D call. With 4 bases removed from V and 7 bases from J, the gap between germline ends came to 13 bases. The length of the CDR3 is 13 residues. Germline V gives CDR1 MDHEN, CDR2 SYDVKM. DNA for the CDR3: TGTGCCAGCAGTTCGCTCTCTATCGGTGAAGCTTTCTTT. Protein sequence: CASSSLSIGEAFF. Full variable domain (outside the CDR3, taken from reference TRBV28 and TRBJ1-1): DVKVTQSSRYLVKRTGEKVFLECVQDMDHENMFWYRQDPGLGLRLIYFSYDVKMKEKGDIPEGYSVSREKKERFSLILESASTNQTSMYLCASSSLSIGEAFFGQGTRLTVV.

The V gene is TRBV7-6, the J gene TRBJ2-6; D gene uncertain. The germline V and J ends were trimmed by 3 bases and 0 bases, with 9 bases remaining between them. Germline V lookup: CDR1 SGHVS, CDR2 FNYEAQ. There are 16 residues in the CDR3. The CDR3 sequence: CASSLGIDSGANVLTF. In DNA form, the CDR3 reads TGTGCCAGCAGCTTGGGGATCGACTCTGGGGCCAACGTCCTGACTTTC. The variable domain in full, with the rest retrieved from reference TRBV7-6 and TRBJ2-6, is GAGVSQSPRYKVTKRGQDVALRCDPISGHVSLYWYRQALGQGPEFLTYFNYEAQQDKSGLPNDRFSAERPEGSISTLTIQRTEQRDSAMYRCASSLGIDSGANVLTFGAGSRLTVL.

This clone was seen a handful of times. The chain employs TRBV10-3 and TRBJ1-1, with 7 nucleotides matching TRBD1. The CDR3 has 12 amino acids. V lost 6 bases and J lost 4; bases outside the gene matches: 2. CDR1 and CDR2 (germline): ENHRY, SYGVKD. The CDR3 loop reads CAIRTGSTEAFF. CDR3 DNA: TGTGCCATCAGGACAGGGTCCACTGAAGCTTTCTTT.